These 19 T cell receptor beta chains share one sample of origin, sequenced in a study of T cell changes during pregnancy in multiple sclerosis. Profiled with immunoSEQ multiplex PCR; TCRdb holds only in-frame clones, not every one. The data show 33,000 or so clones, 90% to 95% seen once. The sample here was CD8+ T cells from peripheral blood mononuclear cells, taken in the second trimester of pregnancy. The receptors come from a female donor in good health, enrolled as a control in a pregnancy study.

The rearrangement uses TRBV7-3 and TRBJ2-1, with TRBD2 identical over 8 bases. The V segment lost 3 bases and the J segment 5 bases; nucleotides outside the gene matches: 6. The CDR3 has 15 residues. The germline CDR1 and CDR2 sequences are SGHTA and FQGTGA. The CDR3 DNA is TGTGCCAGCAGCTTTATCGGGGGGGCCGACAATGAGCAGTTCTTC. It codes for CASSFIGGADNEQFF.

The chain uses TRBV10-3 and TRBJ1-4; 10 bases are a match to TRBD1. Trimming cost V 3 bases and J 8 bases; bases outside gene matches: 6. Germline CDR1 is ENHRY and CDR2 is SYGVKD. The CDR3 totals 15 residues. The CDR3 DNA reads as TGTGCCATCAGTGACCTCGGGACAGGGGACGAAAAACTGTTTTTT. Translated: CAISDLGTGDEKLFF.

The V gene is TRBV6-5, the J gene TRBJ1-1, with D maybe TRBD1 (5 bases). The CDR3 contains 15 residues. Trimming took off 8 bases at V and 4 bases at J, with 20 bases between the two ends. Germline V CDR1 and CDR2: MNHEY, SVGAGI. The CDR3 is CASGIPGGGPTEAFF. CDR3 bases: TGTGCCAGCGGGATACCCGGGGGGGGTCCCACTGAAGCTTTCTTT.

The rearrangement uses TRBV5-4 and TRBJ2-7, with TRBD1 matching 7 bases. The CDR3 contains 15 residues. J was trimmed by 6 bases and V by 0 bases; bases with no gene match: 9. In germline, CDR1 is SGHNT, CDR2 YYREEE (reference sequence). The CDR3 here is CASSLGTGQAREQYF. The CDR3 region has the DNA TGTGCCAGCAGCTTGGGGACAGGTCAGGCTCGCGAGCAGTACTTC.

CDR3 DNA sequence: TGTGCCAGCAGCCCCGGGACAGGGGGCGCGAGGGGCTACACCTTC. The encoded protein is CASSPGTGGARGYTF. The chain carries TRBV5-6 and TRBJ1-2, with 12 bases aligning to TRBD1. In germline, CDR1 is SGHDT, CDR2 YYEEEE. This CDR3 contains 15 residues. Unmatched junction bases numbered 9, after V lost 4 bases and J lost 8 bases.

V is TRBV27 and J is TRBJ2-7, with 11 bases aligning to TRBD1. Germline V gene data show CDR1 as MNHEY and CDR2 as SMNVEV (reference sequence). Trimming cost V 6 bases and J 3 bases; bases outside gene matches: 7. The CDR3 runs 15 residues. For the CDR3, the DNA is TGTGCCAGCAGCCCCTCGGGACAGGGGGTCTACGAGCAGTACTTC. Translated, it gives CASSPSGQGVYEQYF.

CDR3 loop: CASSDPGDSSYEQYF. The DNA for the CDR3 is TGTGCCAGCAGTGATCCTGGGGACAGTTCCTACGAGCAGTACTTC. The chain couples TRBV28 to TRBJ2-7; 7 nucleotides line up with TRBD1. The CDR3 is made up of 15 amino acids. Germline V lookup: CDR1 MDHEN, CDR2 SYDVKM. V shed 5 bases and J 1 base; nucleotides not matched to a gene: 8.

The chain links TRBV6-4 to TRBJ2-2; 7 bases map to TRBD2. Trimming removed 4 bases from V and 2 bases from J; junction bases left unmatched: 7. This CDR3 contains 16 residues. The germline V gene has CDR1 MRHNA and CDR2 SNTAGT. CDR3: CASSGMGGSNTGELFF. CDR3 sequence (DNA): TGTGCCAGCAGTGGAATGGGGGGGAGCAACACCGGGGAGCTGTTTTTT.

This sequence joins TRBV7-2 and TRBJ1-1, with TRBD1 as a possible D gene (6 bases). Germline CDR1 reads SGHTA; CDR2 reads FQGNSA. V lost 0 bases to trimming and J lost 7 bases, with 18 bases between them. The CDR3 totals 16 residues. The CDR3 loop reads CASSLALTGPGGEAFF. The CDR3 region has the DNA TGTGCCAGCAGCTTAGCGCTAACAGGGCCAGGAGGTGAAGCTTTCTTT.

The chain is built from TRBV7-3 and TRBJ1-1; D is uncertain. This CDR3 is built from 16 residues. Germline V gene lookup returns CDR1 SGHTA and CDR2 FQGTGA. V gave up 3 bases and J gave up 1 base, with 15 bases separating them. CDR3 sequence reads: CASSFLLRRKNTEAFF. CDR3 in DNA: TGTGCCAGCAGCTTCCTCTTGCGGCGGAAGAACACTGAAGCTTTCTTT.

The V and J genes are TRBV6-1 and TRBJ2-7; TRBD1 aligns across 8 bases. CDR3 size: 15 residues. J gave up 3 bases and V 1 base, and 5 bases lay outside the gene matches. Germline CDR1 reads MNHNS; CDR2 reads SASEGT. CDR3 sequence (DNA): TGTGCCAGCAGTGAAGGGACAGGGTCCTACTACGAGCAGTACTTC. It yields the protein CASSEGTGSYYEQYF.

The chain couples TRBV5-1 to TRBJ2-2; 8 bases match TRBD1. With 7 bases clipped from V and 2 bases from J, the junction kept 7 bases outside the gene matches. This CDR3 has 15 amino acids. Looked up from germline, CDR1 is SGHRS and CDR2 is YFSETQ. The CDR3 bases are TGCGCCAGCCAGGATGGGACAGGAAACACCGGGGAGCTGTTTTTT. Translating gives CASQDGTGNTGELFF.

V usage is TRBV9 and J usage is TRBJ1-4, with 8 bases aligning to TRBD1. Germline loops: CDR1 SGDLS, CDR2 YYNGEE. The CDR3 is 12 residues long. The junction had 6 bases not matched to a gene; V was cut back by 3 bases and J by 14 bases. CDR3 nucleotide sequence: TGTGCCAGCAGCGGGACAGGGTTCGGGCTGTTTTTT. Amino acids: CASSGTGFGLFF.

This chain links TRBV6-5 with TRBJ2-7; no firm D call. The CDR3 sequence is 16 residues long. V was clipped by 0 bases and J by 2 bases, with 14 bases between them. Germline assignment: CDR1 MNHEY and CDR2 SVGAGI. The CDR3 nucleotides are TGTGCCAGCAGTTACTCAGCCGCGCGAGCCACCTACGAGCAGTACTTC. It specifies CASSYSAARATYEQYF.

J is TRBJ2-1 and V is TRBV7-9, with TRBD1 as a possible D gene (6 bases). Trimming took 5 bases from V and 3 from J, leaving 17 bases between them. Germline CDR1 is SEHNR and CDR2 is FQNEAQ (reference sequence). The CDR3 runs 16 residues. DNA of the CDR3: TGTGCCAGCAGCCCCGCAGGGGACAAAAACTACAATGAGCAGTTCTTC. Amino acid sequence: CASSPAGDKNYNEQFF.

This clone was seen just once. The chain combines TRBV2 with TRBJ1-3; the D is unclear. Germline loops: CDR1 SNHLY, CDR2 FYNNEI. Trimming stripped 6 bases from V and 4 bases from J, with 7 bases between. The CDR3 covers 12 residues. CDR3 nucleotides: TGTGCCAGCAGACCGACAGGAAACACCATATATTTT. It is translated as CASRPTGNTIYF.

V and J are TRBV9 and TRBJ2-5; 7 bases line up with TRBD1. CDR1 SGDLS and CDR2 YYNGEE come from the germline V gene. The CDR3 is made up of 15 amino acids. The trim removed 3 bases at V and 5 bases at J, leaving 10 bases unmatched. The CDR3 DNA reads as TGTGCCAGCAGCGCCCCACAGGGGATGGAGGAGACCCAGTACTTC. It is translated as CASSAPQGMEETQYF.

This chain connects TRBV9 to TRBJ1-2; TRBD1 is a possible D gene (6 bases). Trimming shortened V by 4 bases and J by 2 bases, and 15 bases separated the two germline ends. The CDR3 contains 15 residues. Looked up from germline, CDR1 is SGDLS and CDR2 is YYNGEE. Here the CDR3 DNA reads TGTGCCAGCAGCCCCGGCCAGGGGCTAAACTATGGCTACACCTTC. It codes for CASSPGQGLNYGYTF. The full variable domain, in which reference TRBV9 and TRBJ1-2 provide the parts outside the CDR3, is DSGVTQTPKHLITATGQRVTLRCSPRSGDLSVYWYQQSLDQGLQFLIQYYNGEERAKGNILERFSAQQFPDLHSELNLSSLELGDSALYFCASSPGQGLNYGYTFGSGTRLTVV.

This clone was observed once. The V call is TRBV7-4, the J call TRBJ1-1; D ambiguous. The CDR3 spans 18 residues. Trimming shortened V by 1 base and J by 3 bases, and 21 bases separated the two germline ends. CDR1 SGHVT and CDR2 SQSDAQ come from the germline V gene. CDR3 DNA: TGTGCCAGCAGCTTAGATGGTCGTTTCGGGAGAAGGGACACTGAAGCTTTCTTT. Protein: CASSLDGRFGRRDTEAFF.